This T cell receptor (beta chain) was identified in a study of shared T cell receptors in the human thymus. Assay: immunoSEQ multiplex PCR; the TCRdb copy retains only in-frame clones and omits some. Counted here are hundreds of thousands of clones, roughly 90% occurring once; the ten biggest clones make up 0.0095% to 0.011%. CDR3 length equals 17 residues. The ends were cut back, 3 bases at V and 6 bases at J, with 21 bases in the middle. CDR1 is MGHRA and CDR2 is YSYEKL in the germline V gene. This clone appeared a few times. This same sample was also part of a study on human thymus T cells. That source adds: The study used thymus tissue resected during corrective heart surgery. Unrelated individuals had highly overlapping thymic repertoires, as reported in related research.

The sequence came from a boy under two years old with a congenital heart defect. The sequenced sample consisted of thymocytes. This chain uses TRBV4-1 with TRBJ2-4; tentative D call: TRBD2 (5 bases). The chain's CDR3 is CASSHAAQRPSGNIQYF. CDR3 coding DNA: TGCGCCAGCAGCCACGCTGCCCAGCGGCCTTCGGGAAACATTCAGTACTTC.